A selection of T cell receptor beta chains follows, all from one sample in a study of neoadjuvant anti-PD-1 for oral cavity cancer. Profiling relied on immunoSEQ multiplex PCR, and the TCRdb table lists in-frame clones only, not all of them. The sample contains 4,500 to 5,000 clones, 58% of which appear only once. The sequencing here drew on tumor tissue, taken before nivolumab (anti-PD-1) treatment. The receptors shown here come from a person aged 40-85 years with oral cavity squamous cell carcinoma. CDR3s include the opening cysteine and the closing phenylalanine or tryptophan. The order of the fields is D gene, J gene, V gene, clone size, CDR3 protein, CDR3 DNA. A D gene is named only where the DNA matches it firmly. Rows give clone size only sometimes, using once, few, many, or a class for an expanded clone.

D gene: TRBD1; J gene: TRBJ1-1; V gene: TRBV6-1; clone size: NA; CDR3 protein: CASNLEGAVTEAFF; CDR3 DNA: TGTGCCAGCAATCTGGAGGGGGCGGTCACTGAAGCTTTCTTT
D gene: NA; J gene: TRBJ2-6; V gene: TRBV6-5; clone size: NA; CDR3 protein: CASSYLGLSGANVLTF; CDR3 DNA: TGTGCCAGCAGTTACCTGGGGTTATCTGGGGCCAACGTCCTGACTTTC
D gene: NA; J gene: TRBJ1-1; V gene: TRBV4-2; clone size: few; CDR3 protein: CASSPGQMNTEAFF; CDR3 DNA: TGTGCCAGCAGCCCCGGACAAATGAACACTGAAGCTTTCTTT
D gene: TRBD1; J gene: TRBJ1-2; V gene: TRBV28; clone size: NA; CDR3 protein: CASSSYGQGAGIDGYTF; CDR3 DNA: TGTGCCAGCAGTTCTTACGGACAGGGAGCGGGGATTGATGGCTACACCTTC
D gene: NA; J gene: TRBJ2-3; V gene: TRBV29-1; clone size: once; CDR3 protein: CSVGDGTDTQYF; CDR3 DNA: TGCAGCGTTGGGGACGGCACAGATACGCAGTATTTT
D gene: NA; J gene: TRBJ2-5; V gene: TRBV18; clone size: NA; CDR3 protein: CASSPLVEETQYF; CDR3 DNA: TGTGCCAGCTCACCACTAGTGGAAGAGACCCAGTACTTC
D gene: TRBD1; J gene: TRBJ2-1; V gene: TRBV18; clone size: NA; CDR3 protein: CASSPYRGMGNEQFF; CDR3 DNA: TGTGCCAGCTCACCCTACAGGGGGATGGGCAATGAGCAGTTCTTC
D gene: TRBD2; J gene: TRBJ2-1; V gene: TRBV2; clone size: NA; CDR3 protein: CASSESLAGVGEQFF; CDR3 DNA: TGTGCCAGCAGTGAATCGCTAGCGGGGGTAGGTGAGCAGTTCTTC
D gene: TRBD1; J gene: TRBJ1-3; V gene: TRBV30; clone size: NA; CDR3 protein: CAWSSDRTAVYSGNTIYF; CDR3 DNA: TGTGCCTGGAGCTCGGACAGGACCGCTGTATACTCTGGAAACACCATATATTTT
D gene: NA; J gene: TRBJ1-4; V gene: TRBV7-9; clone size: few; CDR3 protein: CASSADSTTNEKLFF; CDR3 DNA: TGTGCCAGCAGCGCCGACAGTACAACTAATGAAAAACTGTTTTTT
D gene: TRBD1; J gene: TRBJ1-5; V gene: TRBV6-5; clone size: few; CDR3 protein: CASRRGQGDQPQHF; CDR3 DNA: TGTGCCAGCAGAAGGGGACAGGGGGATCAGCCCCAGCATTTT
D gene: TRBD2; J gene: TRBJ2-3; V gene: TRBV5-4; clone size: NA; CDR3 protein: CASSPGLGADTQYF; CDR3 DNA: TGTGCCAGCAGCCCGGGACTAGGTGCAGATACGCAGTATTTT
D gene: TRBD1; J gene: TRBJ1-1; V gene: TRBV5-4; clone size: few; CDR3 protein: CASSLPTGGYTEAFF; CDR3 DNA: TGTGCCAGCAGCCTACCGACAGGGGGATACACTGAAGCTTTCTTT
D gene: NA; J gene: TRBJ2-1; V gene: TRBV5-4; clone size: once; CDR3 protein: CASSLGVSGYNEQFF; CDR3 DNA: TGTGCCAGCAGCTTGGGGGTTAGCGGTTACAATGAGCAGTTCTTC
D gene: NA; J gene: TRBJ1-1; V gene: TRBV18; clone size: few; CDR3 protein: CASSPNSDTEAFF; CDR3 DNA: TGTGCCAGCTCACCTAACAGTGACACTGAAGCTTTCTTT
D gene: NA; J gene: TRBJ2-7; V gene: TRBV14; clone size: few; CDR3 protein: CASSQEPGSYEQYF; CDR3 DNA: TGTGCCAGCAGCCAAGAACCTGGGTCCTACGAGCAGTACTTC
D gene: TRBD2; J gene: TRBJ2-1; V gene: TRBV6-6; clone size: once; CDR3 protein: CASSYGTSANEQFF; CDR3 DNA: TGTGCCAGCAGTTACGGGACTAGTGCCAATGAGCAGTTCTTC
D gene: TRBD1; J gene: TRBJ2-3; V gene: TRBV19; clone size: NA; CDR3 protein: CASRTGQGATDTQYF; CDR3 DNA: TGTGCCAGTAGGACGGGACAGGGGGCCACAGATACGCAGTATTTT
D gene: NA; J gene: TRBJ2-1; V gene: TRBV18; clone size: NA; CDR3 protein: CASSPPLEGSHEQFF; CDR3 DNA: TGTGCCAGCTCACCACCACTAGAAGGGTCTCATGAGCAGTTCTTC
D gene: NA; J gene: TRBJ2-7; V gene: TRBV7-3; clone size: few; CDR3 protein: CASSLVPGDYEQYF; CDR3 DNA: TGTGCCAGCAGCTTAGTCCCAGGGGACTACGAGCAGTACTTC
D gene: NA; J gene: TRBJ1-3; V gene: TRBV30; clone size: few; CDR3 protein: CAWSRWGTGNTIYF; CDR3 DNA: TGTGCCTGGAGTAGGTGGGGCACTGGAAACACCATATATTTT
D gene: NA; J gene: TRBJ1-6; V gene: TRBV18; clone size: NA; CDR3 protein: CASSPRTPRSSYNSPLHF; CDR3 DNA: TGTGCCAGCTCACCTCGGACACCTAGGAGCTCCTATAATTCACCCCTCCACTTT
D gene: NA; J gene: TRBJ2-1; V gene: TRBV30; clone size: NA; CDR3 protein: CAWTVGSPYNEQFF; CDR3 DNA: TGTGCCTGGACCGTAGGCAGCCCCTACAATGAGCAGTTCTTC
D gene: NA; J gene: TRBJ1-4; V gene: TRBV5-1; clone size: NA; CDR3 protein: CASSPTDREKLFF; CDR3 DNA: TGCGCCAGCAGCCCGACTGACAGGGAAAAACTGTTTTTT
D gene: NA; J gene: TRBJ1-5; V gene: TRBV10-3; clone size: once; CDR3 protein: CAISEGPRSNQPQHF; CDR3 DNA: TGTGCCATCAGTGAAGGACCTCGGAGCAATCAGCCCCAGCATTTT
D gene: TRBD2; J gene: TRBJ2-5; V gene: TRBV7-3; clone size: few; CDR3 protein: CASSSTSGRTQETQYF; CDR3 DNA: TGTGCCAGCAGCTCTACTAGCGGGAGGACCCAAGAGACCCAGTACTTC
D gene: NA; J gene: TRBJ2-7; V gene: TRBV9; clone size: NA; CDR3 protein: CASSVEAGHTYEQYF; CDR3 DNA: TGTGCCAGCAGCGTAGAGGCGGGCCATACCTACGAGCAGTACTTC
D gene: TRBD2; J gene: TRBJ2-3; V gene: TRBV15; clone size: once; CDR3 protein: CATRVAGGAPSTDTQYF; CDR3 DNA: TGTGCCACCAGGGTGGCGGGGGGGGCCCCTAGCACAGATACGCAGTATTTT
D gene: NA; J gene: TRBJ1-5; V gene: TRBV5-1; clone size: NA; CDR3 protein: CASSLGTSNQSQHF; CDR3 DNA: TGCGCCAGCAGCTTGGGTACGAGCAATCAGTCCCAGCATTTT
D gene: NA; J gene: TRBJ2-2; V gene: TRBV29-1; clone size: NA; CDR3 protein: CSVRSTGELFF; CDR3 DNA: TGCAGCGTTCGCAGCACCGGGGAGCTGTTTTTT
D gene: NA; J gene: TRBJ1-1; V gene: TRBV5-1; clone size: NA; CDR3 protein: CASSQSASGLEAFF; CDR3 DNA: TGCGCCAGCAGCCAATCCGCCTCGGGCCTCGAAGCTTTCTTT
D gene: TRBD2; J gene: TRBJ2-7; V gene: TRBV4-2; clone size: NA; CDR3 protein: CASSQALGGGYEQYF; CDR3 DNA: TGTGCCAGCAGCCAAGCGTTAGGCGGGGGCTACGAGCAGTACTTC
D gene: NA; J gene: TRBJ2-6; V gene: TRBV6-4; clone size: few; CDR3 protein: CASSQRVGANVLTF; CDR3 DNA: TGTGCCAGCAGCCAAAGGGTTGGGGCCAACGTCCTGACTTTC
D gene: NA; J gene: TRBJ2-3; V gene: TRBV18; clone size: once; CDR3 protein: CASSPDISTDTQYF; CDR3 DNA: TGTGCCAGCTCACCAGACATTAGCACAGATACGCAGTATTTT
D gene: TRBD1; J gene: TRBJ2-2; V gene: TRBV7-8; clone size: NA; CDR3 protein: CASSPRQGRNTGELFF; CDR3 DNA: TGTGCCAGCAGCCCGAGACAGGGGCGAAACACCGGGGAGCTGTTTTTT
D gene: NA; J gene: TRBJ1-3; V gene: TRBV4-1; clone size: few; CDR3 protein: CASSGYNRGNTIYF; CDR3 DNA: TGCGCCAGCAGCGGATACAATCGTGGAAACACCATATATTTT
D gene: NA; J gene: TRBJ2-1; V gene: TRBV27; clone size: NA; CDR3 protein: CASSLLNEGSSYNEQFF; CDR3 DNA: TGTGCCAGCAGTCTCCTCAACGAGGGAAGCTCCTACAATGAGCAGTTCTTC
D gene: NA; J gene: TRBJ1-1; V gene: TRBV13; clone size: few; CDR3 protein: CASSLGAQAFF; CDR3 DNA: TGTGCCAGCAGCTTAGGGGCTCAAGCTTTCTTT
D gene: NA; J gene: TRBJ2-3; V gene: TRBV5-4; clone size: NA; CDR3 protein: CASSLDAGRSLSTDTQYF; CDR3 DNA: TGTGCCAGCAGCTTGGATGCGGGACGGTCCCTTAGCACAGATACGCAGTATTTT
D gene: NA; J gene: TRBJ1-2; V gene: TRBV4-1; clone size: few; CDR3 protein: CASSQGGSGALSGYTF; CDR3 DNA: TGCGCCAGCAGCCAAGGGGGAAGCGGGGCCCTATCTGGCTACACCTTC
D gene: NA; J gene: TRBJ1-2; V gene: TRBV4-1; clone size: NA; CDR3 protein: CASSQERGELYGYTF; CDR3 DNA: TGCGCCAGCAGCCAAGAGAGAGGGGAGCTCTATGGCTACACCTTC
D gene: TRBD1; J gene: TRBJ2-1; V gene: TRBV7-6; clone size: NA; CDR3 protein: CASSLKGKGAQEQFF; CDR3 DNA: TGTGCCAGCAGCTTAAAGGGTAAGGGGGCTCAAGAGCAGTTCTTC
D gene: TRBD1; J gene: TRBJ2-7; V gene: TRBV7-9; clone size: NA; CDR3 protein: CASSSRTGHYEQYF; CDR3 DNA: TGTGCCAGCAGCTCCCGGACAGGACACTACGAGCAGTACTTC
D gene: TRBD2; J gene: TRBJ2-7; V gene: TRBV30; clone size: NA; CDR3 protein: CAWIPTSGSYEQYF; CDR3 DNA: TGTGCCTGGATACCGACTAGCGGGTCCTACGAGCAGTACTTC
D gene: NA; J gene: TRBJ1-5; V gene: TRBV15; clone size: NA; CDR3 protein: CATSTRVTGQPQHF; CDR3 DNA: TGTGCCACCAGCACCAGGGTCACGGGTCAGCCCCAGCATTTT
D gene: NA; J gene: TRBJ1-4; V gene: TRBV5-6; clone size: NA; CDR3 protein: CASSTYRTATNEKLFF; CDR3 DNA: TGTGCCAGCAGCACCTACAGGACGGCAACTAATGAAAAACTGTTTTTT
D gene: NA; J gene: TRBJ1-3; V gene: TRBV29-1; clone size: NA; CDR3 protein: CSVVLLSGNTIYF; CDR3 DNA: TGCAGCGTTGTTCTGTTATCTGGAAACACCATATATTTT
D gene: TRBD2; J gene: TRBJ2-3; V gene: TRBV30; clone size: NA; CDR3 protein: CAWSPVGGRADTQYF; CDR3 DNA: TGTGCCTGGAGTCCCGTGGGCGGGAGGGCAGATACGCAGTATTTT
D gene: NA; J gene: TRBJ1-4; V gene: TRBV19; clone size: few; CDR3 protein: CASSASATNEKLFF; CDR3 DNA: TGTGCCAGTAGTGCCAGTGCAACTAATGAAAAACTGTTTTTT
D gene: NA; J gene: TRBJ2-7; V gene: TRBV11-2; clone size: few; CDR3 protein: CASSGFSGGPTSYEQYF; CDR3 DNA: TGTGCCAGCAGCGGTTTCTCGGGGGGCCCTACCTCTTACGAGCAGTACTTC
D gene: NA; J gene: TRBJ1-3; V gene: TRBV9; clone size: NA; CDR3 protein: CASSVGWGSPSGNTIYF; CDR3 DNA: TGTGCCAGCAGCGTAGGTTGGGGCAGTCCCTCTGGAAACACCATATATTTT
D gene: NA; J gene: TRBJ1-1; V gene: TRBV7-9; clone size: NA; CDR3 protein: CASSGSGAPNTEAFF; CDR3 DNA: TGTGCCAGCAGCGGTTCAGGGGCACCGAACACTGAAGCTTTCTTT
D gene: NA; J gene: TRBJ1-5; V gene: TRBV30; clone size: NA; CDR3 protein: CAWSTPPQPQHF; CDR3 DNA: TGTGCCTGGAGTACCCCTCCTCAGCCCCAGCATTTT
D gene: NA; J gene: TRBJ1-3; V gene: TRBV2; clone size: few; CDR3 protein: CASNQDRSSGNTIYF; CDR3 DNA: TGTGCCAGCAATCAGGACCGTAGCTCTGGAAACACCATATATTTT
D gene: TRBD2; J gene: TRBJ2-7; V gene: TRBV19; clone size: NA; CDR3 protein: CASSLSSGGYEQYF; CDR3 DNA: TGTGCCAGTAGTTTGTCTAGCGGGGGCTACGAGCAGTACTTC
D gene: NA; J gene: TRBJ2-1; V gene: TRBV18; clone size: NA; CDR3 protein: CASSPQHNEQFF; CDR3 DNA: TGTGCCAGCTCACCACAGCACAATGAGCAGTTCTTC
D gene: NA; J gene: TRBJ1-1; V gene: TRBV7-9; clone size: few; CDR3 protein: CASSLQGSTEAFF; CDR3 DNA: TGTGCCAGCAGCTTACAGGGGAGCACTGAAGCTTTCTTT